Below, 9 T cell receptor beta chains from the same sample are listed, as sequenced in a study of CD8 T cells in Susac syndrome. Random-hexamer reverse transcription was applied to about 0.5 to 1 ug RNA. TCRdb re-called the immunoSEQ multiplex PCR reads through MiXCR, storing one row per CDR3 protein. In the table there are 130,000 to 150,000 distinct CDR3 sequences, roughly 94% of which are singletons. Sequencing was done on a sample of CD8+ T cells from PBMCs. Receptors originate from a human donor in good health.

The rearrangement joins TRBV27 to TRBJ1-1, with D unclear. The CDR3 runs 12 residues. V lost 4 bases and J lost 0, with 3 bases in between. Germline-derived CDR1 and CDR2 are MNHEY and SMNVEV (reference sequence). This chain's CDR3 is CASSSVNTEAFF. The CDR3 DNA reads as TGTGCCAGCAGTTCAGTGAACACTGAAGCTTTCTTT.

V usage is TRBV6-2 or TRBV6-3 and J usage is TRBJ1-1; D remains ambiguous. Trimming shortened V by 2 bases and J by 2 bases, and 12 bases separated the two germline ends. CDR3 length equals 15 residues. CDR1 is MNHEY and CDR2 is SVGEGT in the germline V gene. The CDR3 spells CASSYRSAPNTEAFF. The CDR3, as DNA: TGTGCCAGCAGTTACCGGTCGGCCCCAAACACTGAAGCTTTCTTT.

V usage is TRBV27 and J usage is TRBJ1-2, with D possibly matching TRBD1 (5 bases). The V and J ends lost 4 bases and 3 bases respectively, with 9 bases between them. CDR1 and CDR2 (germline): MNHEY, SMNVEV (reference sequence). This CDR3 region has 13 residues. The CDR3 is CASSSLTDYGYTF. DNA for the CDR3: TGTGCCAGCAGTTCGTTGACAGACTATGGCTACACCTTC.

The J gene is TRBJ2-2, the V gene TRBV29-1; no definite D call. CDR3 length equals 12 residues. V was cut by 6 bases and J by 3 bases, with 8 bases left in between. Germline CDR1 SQVTM, CDR2 ANQGSEA. CDR3 region: CSVLKYTGELFF. The CDR3 coding sequence is TGCAGCGTCCTAAAGTACACCGGGGAGCTGTTTTTT.

The chain couples TRBV6-5 to TRBJ2-1; D perhaps matches TRBD1 (5 bases). Germline CDR1 is MNHEY and CDR2 is SVGAGI. The CDR3 has 14 residues. The V end was cut by 0 bases, the J end by 5 bases, with 8 bases between. Here the CDR3 DNA reads TGTGCCAGCAGTTACTCGACAGACAACAATGAGCAGTTCTTC. Translating gives CASSYSTDNNEQFF.

V is TRBV6-5 and J is TRBJ2-5, with 7 bases that match TRBD2. The trim removed 6 bases at V and 0 bases at J, leaving 4 bases unmatched. The CDR3 contains 14 residues. Germline V CDR1 and CDR2: MNHEY, SVGAGI. The CDR3 region has the DNA TGTGCCAGCAGCCCGGGAGGAGACCAAGAGACCCAGTACTTC. Its protein is CASSPGGDQETQYF.

This clonotype was seen just once. This chain connects TRBV13 to TRBJ2-3; a weak D match, TRBD2 (7 bases). Per germline, CDR1 PRHDT and CDR2 FYEKMQ (reference sequence). Between the trimmed V and J ends, which lost 5 bases and 5 bases, there was a span of 14 bases. This CDR3 contains 14 residues. CDR3 sequence: CASSRGAREDTQYF. The CDR3 nucleotides read TGTGCCAGCAGCCGGGGGGCTAGGGAAGATACGCAGTATTTT. The complete variable domain, with remaining parts taken from reference TRBV13 and TRBJ2-3, reads AAGVIQSPRHLIKEKRETATLKCYPIPRHDTVYWYQQGPGQDPQFLISFYEKMQSDKGSIPDRFSAQQFSDYHSELNMSSLELGDSALYFCASSRGAREDTQYFGPGTRLTVL.

This chain connects TRBV15 to TRBJ2-1, with a tentative D call TRBD1 (6 bases). Germline loops: CDR1 LNHNV, CDR2 YYDKDF (reference sequence). This CDR3 spans 16 amino acids. V shed 0 bases and J shed 3 bases, with 12 bases lying between them. As DNA, the CDR3 is TGTGCCACCAGCAGAGATCTGGACAGAAACTACAATGAGCAGTTCTTC. Translated: CATSRDLDRNYNEQFF.

This chain uses TRBV5-6 with TRBJ2-7; D not certain. In germline, CDR1 is SGHDT, CDR2 YYEEEE. The V gene lost 0 bases and the J gene lost 2 bases, with 6 bases spanning the gap. This CDR3 has 13 residues. CDR3 coding DNA: TGTGCCAGCAGCTTGGCCCTGACCTACGAGCAGTACTTC. As protein: CASSLALTYEQYF.